The 24 T cell receptor beta chains listed next were all sequenced from one sample in a study of control samples from healthy donors and cancer patients. Profiled with immunoSEQ multiplex PCR; TCRdb holds only in-frame clones, not every one. Here the sample spans 150,000 to 200,000 clones, roughly 90% being singletons. Sequenced sample: blood. These TCRs come from a woman aged 45-59 years in good health.

The gene calls are TRBV29-1 and TRBJ2-5; D gene ambiguous. This CDR3 is 13 amino acids long. The ends were cut back, 1 base at V and 4 bases at J, with 10 bases in the middle. Germline lookup yields CDR1 SQVTM and CDR2 ANQGSEA. The CDR3 DNA follows: TGCAGCGTTGAAGGATTGAAGGGAGAGACCCAGTACTTC. It encodes CSVEGLKGETQYF.

The V call is TRBV7-8, the J call TRBJ2-2, with a weak D call TRBD1 (6 bases). V shed 3 bases and J shed 7 bases, with 15 bases lying between them. The CDR3 is 15 residues long. Germline values: CDR1 SGHVS, CDR2 FQNEAQ. CDR3 protein: CASSFSGASGGELFF. DNA for the CDR3: TGTGCCAGCAGCTTCTCAGGGGCGTCGGGCGGGGAGCTGTTTTTT.

V and J are TRBV3-1 (or the pseudogene TRBV3-2) and TRBJ1-6; D uncertain. The germline V gene has CDR1 LGHDT and CDR2 YNNKEL (reference sequence). The ends were cut back, 2 bases at V and 15 bases at J, with 11 bases in the middle. This CDR3 has 12 residues. CDR3 protein: CASSQRGIVLHF. The CDR3 DNA follows: TGTGCCAGCAGCCAACGAGGGATTGTCCTCCACTTT.

This clone was detected a few times. The genes are TRBV9 and TRBJ1-5, with D tentatively TRBD1 (6 bases). Germline values: CDR1 SGDLS, CDR2 YYNGEE. The V end was cut by 2 bases, the J end by 5 bases, with 14 bases between. The CDR3 totals 15 residues. In nucleotides, the CDR3 is TGTGCCAGCAGCGTCACCGGGACACTGGATCAGCCCCAGCATTTT. It codes for CASSVTGTLDQPQHF.

This chain connects TRBV5-4 to TRBJ2-7; possibly TRBD1 for D (5 bases). Per germline, CDR1 SGHNT and CDR2 YYREEE (reference sequence). The V gene lost 4 bases and the J gene lost 3 bases, with 14 bases spanning the gap. The CDR3 runs to 14 residues. In DNA, the CDR3 is TGTGCCAGCAGCACCCAGGGTAAGCGCTACGAGCAGTACTTC. Protein sequence: CASSTQGKRYEQYF.

The chain employs TRBV18 and TRBJ2-7; maybe TRBD2 (5 bases). Germline CDR1 is KGHSH and CDR2 is LQKENI. The CDR3 loop spans 15 amino acids. Trimming cost V 3 bases and J 4 bases, with 16 bases left between them. CDR3 protein: CASSPREAGGYEQYF. The CDR3 nucleotides read TGTGCCAGCTCACCTCGGGAAGCAGGCGGTTACGAGCAGTACTTC.

The J gene is TRBJ1-5, the V gene TRBV28; 8 nucleotides agree with TRBD1. Germline lookup yields CDR1 MDHEN and CDR2 SYDVKM. Germline trimming cut 6 bases from V and 3 bases from J; bases unmatched to any gene: 7. The CDR3 loop spans 15 amino acids. The DNA of the CDR3 is TGTGCCAGCAGGACAGGACAGGGCAACAATCAGCCCCAGCATTTT. Translation: CASRTGQGNNQPQHF.

The V and J genes are TRBV15 and TRBJ2-7, with D perhaps assigned TRBD1 or TRBD2 (6 bases each). CDR3 size: 14 residues. V lost 1 base to trimming and J lost 4 bases, with 11 bases between them. Germline CDR1 LNHNV, CDR2 YYDKDF (reference sequence). Here the CDR3 DNA reads TGTGCCACCAGCAGAGGAGGGGGGAAATACGAGCAGTACTTC. Its translation: CATSRGGGKYEQYF.

This chain links TRBV9 with TRBJ1-6, with D perhaps TRBD1 (5 bases). CDR1 and CDR2 (germline): SGDLS, YYNGEE. CDR3 size: 14 residues. V was pared by 3 bases and J by 7 bases, with 11 bases between. CDR3 sequence (DNA): TGTGCCAGCAGCGCCATGGGGGACAATTCACCCCTCCACTTT. The encoded protein is CASSAMGDNSPLHF.

The rearrangement links TRBV7-9 to TRBJ1-2; the D is unclear. This CDR3 is built from 12 residues. Looked up from germline, CDR1 is SEHNR and CDR2 is FQNEAQ (reference sequence). The V end was cut by 5 bases, the J end by 4 bases, with 8 bases between. The CDR3 nucleotides read TGTGCCAGCAGCGCCGACACCTATGGCTACACCTTC. Protein: CASSADTYGYTF.

The rearrangement joins TRBV20-1 to TRBJ1-2; no definite D call. Germline V gene sequence: CDR1 DFQATT, CDR2 SNEGSKA (reference sequence). The CDR3 length is 11 residues. Trimming removed 0 bases from V and 14 bases from J, with 13 bases in between. This chain's CDR3 is CSARERTIGTF. CDR3 DNA: TGCAGTGCTAGAGAAAGGACCATCGGTACCTTC.

The chain joins TRBV29-1 to TRBJ1-2; maybe TRBD1 (5 bases). V was trimmed by 7 bases and J by 8 bases, leaving 20 bases between them. The CDR3 is 13 amino acids. From germline, CDR1 is SQVTM and CDR2 ANQGSEA. The CDR3 DNA is TGCAGCGGGGGAGAAGGGGCGGGCGGAGGCTACACCTTC. It yields the protein CSGGEGAGGGYTF.

V is TRBV28 and J is TRBJ1-2; 10 nucleotides match TRBD1. V was clipped by 5 bases and J by 2 bases; unmatched bases: 5. The germline CDR1 and CDR2 sequences are MDHEN and SYDVKM. The CDR3 covers 15 residues. As DNA, the CDR3 is TGTGCCAGCAGTGCCGGGACAGGGGCGAACTATGGCTACACCTTC. Amino acid sequence: CASSAGTGANYGYTF.

The chain carries TRBV5-1 and TRBJ2-7; 10 bases are shared with TRBD1. This CDR3 has 16 residues. The germline V gene encodes CDR1 SGHRS and CDR2 YFSETQ. After removal of 4 bases from V and 5 bases from J, the junction contained 12 bases not matched to a gene. The CDR3: CASSRDRGRPLNEQYF. The CDR3 coding sequence is TGCGCCAGCAGCCGGGACAGGGGACGACCCTTGAACGAGCAGTACTTC.

The chain couples TRBV4-3 to TRBJ2-5; D might be TRBD1 (5 bases). CDR3 length equals 15 residues. V was clipped by 1 base and J by 5 bases, with 14 bases between them. Germline values: CDR1 LGHNA, CDR2 YSLEER. CDR3 in DNA: TGCGCCAGCAGCCAAGGATTAGGGGTTGGGGAGACCCAGTACTTC. This encodes CASSQGLGVGETQYF.

The chain carries TRBV9 and TRBJ2-3; 14 bases align to TRBD2. The CDR3 length is 17 residues. V gave up 3 bases and J gave up 2 bases; unmatched junction bases: 5. Per germline, CDR1 SGDLS and CDR2 YYNGEE. The CDR3 coding sequence is TGTGCCAGCAGCGCCGGGACTAGCGGGGGACTCACAGATACGCAGTATTTT. This codes for CASSAGTSGGLTDTQYF.

This clone has just one count. The chain is built from TRBV19 and TRBJ1-3; tentatively, D is TRBD1 (5 bases). This CDR3 has 14 residues. Germline CDR1 is LNHDA and CDR2 is SQIVND (reference sequence). V shed 6 bases and J shed 0 bases, with 9 bases lying between them. In DNA form, the CDR3 reads TGTGCCAGTAGCCAGGGCTTCTCTGGAAACACCATATATTTT. Translating it yields CASSQGFSGNTIYF.

This chain links TRBV7-8 with TRBJ2-7; D is undetermined. Trimming cost V 1 base and J 9 bases, with 7 bases left between them. The CDR3 loop spans 11 amino acids. Germline values: CDR1 SGHVS, CDR2 FQNEAQ. CDR3 in amino acids: CASSLERVQYF. The CDR3, as DNA: TGTGCCAGCAGCTTAGAAAGGGTGCAGTACTTC. Looking up the rest from reference TRBV7-8 and TRBJ2-7 gives the full variable domain: GAGVSQSPRYKVAKRGQDVALRCDPISGHVSLFWYQQALGQGPEFLTYFQNEAQLDKSGLPSDRFFAERPEGSVSTLKIQRTQQEDSAVYLCASSLERVQYFGPGTRLTVT.

The chain couples TRBV30 to TRBJ1-4; D remains unclear. V was clipped by 0 bases and J by 4 bases, with 6 bases between them. CDR3 size: 13 residues. The germline V gene has CDR1 GTSNPN and CDR2 SVGIG (reference sequence). CDR3 sequence reads: CAWSVVYNEKLFF. The CDR3 bases are TGTGCCTGGAGTGTCGTCTATAATGAAAAACTGTTTTTT.

The V and J genes are TRBV2 and TRBJ2-5; the D is unclear. The V and J ends lost 8 bases and 1 base respectively, with 14 bases between them. The CDR3 is 14 amino acids. Germline V gene lookup returns CDR1 SNHLY and CDR2 FYNNEI. The CDR3 loop reads CASYDLGAQETQYF. The CDR3 coding sequence is TGTGCCAGCTACGACCTAGGTGCCCAAGAGACCCAGTACTTC.

The chain recombines TRBV27 with TRBJ2-7; tentative D call: TRBD1 (6 bases). The ends were cut back, 5 bases at V and 3 bases at J, with 26 bases in the middle. The CDR3 totals 18 residues. Germline V gene data show CDR1 as MNHEY and CDR2 as SMNVEV (reference sequence). In DNA, the CDR3 is TGTGCCAGCAGTACCACAGTACTTACAGGGTACACCTTCTACGAGCAGTACTTC. This codes for CASSTTVLTGYTFYEQYF.

About this clone itself: Other DNA sequences in the same sample also yield this CDR3. CDR3 nucleotide sequence: TGTGCCATCAGTGGGACTAGCGGCTACAATGAGCAGTTCTTC. Its protein is CAISGTSGYNEQFF. V usage is TRBV10-3 and J usage is TRBJ2-1; 10 bases agree with TRBD2. V dropped 4 bases and J dropped 3; count of bases not matched to a gene: 0. CDR3 size: 14 residues. CDR1 ENHRY and CDR2 SYGVKD come from the germline V gene.

This clone was seen more than once but under ten times. The rearrangement joins TRBV19 to TRBJ2-7; D possibly corresponds to TRBD1 (5 bases). V was trimmed by 4 bases and J by 0 bases, leaving 7 bases between them. The CDR3 is 13 amino acids. Germline assignment: CDR1 LNHDA and CDR2 SQIVND (reference sequence). Written as DNA, the CDR3 is TGTGCCAGTAGTAGAGGACACTCCTACGAGCAGTACTTC. The encoded protein is CASSRGHSYEQYF.

The chain carries TRBV5-1 and TRBJ2-1; TRBD1 matches at 10 bases. Germline CDR1 and CDR2: SGHRS and YFSETQ. With V trimmed by 4 bases and J by 8 bases, 6 bases remained unmatched. The CDR3 covers 14 residues. The CDR3 bases are TGCGCCAGCAGCACGCGACAGGGGGCGGATGAGCAGTTCTTC. It is translated as CASSTRQGADEQFF.